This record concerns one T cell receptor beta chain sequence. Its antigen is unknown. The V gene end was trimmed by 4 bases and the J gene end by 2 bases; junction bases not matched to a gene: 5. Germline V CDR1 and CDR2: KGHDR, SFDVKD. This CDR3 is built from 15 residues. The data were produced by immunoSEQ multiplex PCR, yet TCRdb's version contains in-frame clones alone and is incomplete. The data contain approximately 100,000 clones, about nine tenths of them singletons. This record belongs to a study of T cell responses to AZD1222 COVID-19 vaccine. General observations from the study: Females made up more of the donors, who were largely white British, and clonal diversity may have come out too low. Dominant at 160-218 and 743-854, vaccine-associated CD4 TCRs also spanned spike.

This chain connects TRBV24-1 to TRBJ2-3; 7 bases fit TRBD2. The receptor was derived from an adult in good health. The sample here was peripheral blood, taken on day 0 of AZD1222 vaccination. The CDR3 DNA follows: TGTGCCACCAGTGACGCGAGCGGGACCACAGATACGCAGTATTTT. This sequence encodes CATSDASGTTDTQYF.